One sample yielded the 14 T cell receptor beta chains listed below, sequenced in a study of OX40 agonist ivuxolimab in advanced cancers. Libraries were prepared by immunoSEQ multiplex PCR; TCRdb keeps only in-frame clonotypes and omits some of them. The data contain some 79,000 clones, about 90% of them singletons. Here the sequenced sample was CD4+ or CD8+ T cells sorted from blood, taken in a trial of the OX40 agonist ivuxolimab. The receptors were sampled from an adult with an advanced solid tumor such as melanoma, head and neck, liver or kidney cancer.

This clone was detected only once. The chain uses TRBV7-2 and TRBJ1-1; 8 bases match TRBD1. From germline, CDR1 is SGHTA and CDR2 FQGNSA. CDR3 size: 15 residues. J lost 7 bases, V lost 0 bases, and 7 bases had no gene match. The CDR3 DNA reads as TGTGCCAGCAGCTTAGCTACAGGGGGTCAGGGTGAAGCTTTCTTT. It yields the protein CASSLATGGQGEAFF.

This clone has a single count. The chain combines TRBV19 with TRBJ2-7, with 8 bases identical to TRBD2. The CDR3 has 16 amino acids. Trimming at V came to 5 bases and at J to 0 bases, leaving 9 bases not matched to a gene. Germline CDR1 reads LNHDA; CDR2 reads SQIVND (reference sequence). The CDR3 protein is CASSLAGERSSYEQYF. The CDR3 DNA reads as TGTGCCAGTAGTCTAGCGGGCGAAAGGAGCTCCTACGAGCAGTACTTC.

V is TRBV7-9 and J is TRBJ1-4; TRBD1 might be the D (5 bases). This CDR3 contains 13 residues. CDR1 is SEHNR, CDR2 FQNEAQ, per germline (reference sequence). V was pared by 11 bases and J by 3 bases, with 13 bases between. The CDR3 bases are TGTGCCGGATCTCTGGGGGCTAATGAAAAACTGTTTTTT. Translating gives CAGSLGANEKLFF.

The rearrangement uses TRBV11-3 and TRBJ2-7; TRBD2 might be the D (6 bases). Trimming pared 8 bases from V and 4 bases from J, leaving 18 bases between. In germline, CDR1 is SGHNT, CDR2 YENEEA. This CDR3 is built from 14 residues. In nucleotides, the CDR3 is TGTGCCAGCTGCCTGGGGGGATCAGGGTACGAGCAGTACTTC. Its translation: CASCLGGSGYEQYF.

The chain recombines TRBV30 with TRBJ1-2; no definite D call. Germline V gene lookup returns CDR1 GTSNPN and CDR2 SVGIG (reference sequence). The V end lost 3 bases, the J end lost 7 bases, and 9 bases lay between the germline ends. This CDR3 is built from 11 residues. CDR3 residues: CAWSEVGGYTF. The CDR3 DNA is TGTGCCTGGAGCGAAGTAGGTGGCTACACCTTC.

The chain joins TRBV19 to TRBJ2-2; D is uncertain. V was cut by 7 bases and J by 4 bases, with 7 bases left in between. CDR3 length equals 12 residues. Germline CDR1 LNHDA, CDR2 SQIVND (reference sequence). CDR3 residues: CASKVVTGELFF. In DNA, the CDR3 is TGTGCCAGTAAGGTTGTCACCGGGGAGCTGTTTTTT.

This clone has a single count. The J gene is TRBJ2-2, the V gene TRBV5-4; 10 bases are shared with TRBD2. V lost 4 bases, J lost 8 bases, and 14 bases stayed unmatched. The CDR3 runs 17 residues. Germline CDR1 SGHNT, CDR2 YYREEE (reference sequence). The CDR3 nucleotides read TGTGCCAGCAGCAACGGACTAGCGGCTAATCCCTGGGGGGAGCTGTTTTTT. This translates into CASSNGLAANPWGELFF.

The CDR3 reads CASSHIGQNYGYTF. DNA for the CDR3: TGCGCCAGCAGCCATATTGGGCAAAACTATGGCTACACCTTC. This chain uses TRBV4-1 with TRBJ1-2; D gene ambiguous. The germline CDR1 and CDR2 sequences are MGHRA and YSYEKL. Trimming stripped 3 bases from V and 2 bases from J, with 10 bases between. The CDR3 has 14 amino acids.

The chain employs TRBV19 and TRBJ2-3; D unclear. Germline V CDR1 and CDR2: LNHDA, SQIVND (reference sequence). This CDR3 contains 14 residues. Between the trimmed V and J ends, which lost 4 bases and 2 bases, there was a span of 10 bases. The CDR3 DNA follows: TGTGCCAGTAGTAACTCGCGAGTCACAGATACGCAGTATTTT. As protein: CASSNSRVTDTQYF.

The chain employs TRBV19 and TRBJ2-1, with D possibly being TRBD2 (6 bases). Trimming cost V 5 bases and J 4 bases, with 18 bases left between them. Germline loops: CDR1 LNHDA, CDR2 SQIVND (reference sequence). The CDR3 spans 16 residues. The CDR3 DNA reads TGTGCCAGTAGTCAACAGGCCGGGGCGGGGTACAATGAGCAGTTCTTC. As protein: CASSQQAGAGYNEQFF.

The V call is TRBV6-5, the J call TRBJ2-7; 10 positions agree with TRBD2. V trimming: 7 bases; J trimming: 7 bases; junction bases outside the gene matches: 7. The CDR3 loop spans 13 amino acids. Per the germline V gene, CDR1 is MNHEY and CDR2 is SVGAGI. CDR3 bases: TGTGCCAGCATCGGAGCGGGAGGGTATGAGCAGTACTTC. Amino acid sequence: CASIGAGGYEQYF.

This clone was found a few times. Other DNA sequences in this specimen translate into the identical CDR3. The V and J genes are TRBV30 and TRBJ2-5; D is unresolved. Between the trimmed V and J ends, which lost 1 base and 5 bases, there was a span of 5 bases. CDR1 and CDR2 (germline): GTSNPN, SVGIG (reference sequence). There are 11 residues in the CDR3. CDR3 amino acids: CAWSARETQYF. The CDR3 coding sequence is TGTGCCTGGAGTGCGAGGGAGACCCAGTACTTC. Based on the CDR3 plus reference TRBV30 and TRBJ2-5, the full variable domain is SQTIHQWPATLVQPVGSPLSLECTVEGTSNPNLYWYRQAAGRGLQLLFYSVGIGQISSEVPQNLSASRPQDRQFILSSKKLLLSDSGFYLCAWSARETQYFGPGTRLLVL.

This clone has just one count. This chain joins TRBV5-6 and TRBJ2-1, with unresolved D. The CDR3 runs 15 residues. The germline CDR1 and CDR2 sequences are SGHDT and YYEEEE. V lost 2 bases and J 0 bases, leaving 9 bases between the germline ends. The CDR3 sequence is CASSFQESSYNEQFF. CDR3 coding DNA: TGTGCCAGCAGCTTCCAGGAGAGCTCCTACAATGAGCAGTTCTTC.

The CDR3 DNA reads TGTGCCAGCAGCGGGACAGGGGGGTTAGCTGGCTACACCTTC. This encodes CASSGTGGLAGYTF. The V call is TRBV25-1, the J call TRBJ1-2; 11 positions match TRBD1. The CDR3 consists of 14 residues. The V gene's germline CDR1 is MGHDK and CDR2 SYGVNS. With 6 bases clipped from V and 7 bases from J, the junction kept 7 bases outside the gene matches.